What follows are 28 T cell receptor beta chains derived from one specimen sequenced in a study of blood T cell repertoires in COVID-19. Using immunoSEQ multiplex PCR, the repertoire was profiled, and TCRdb retains in-frame clones only, with some absent. This sample has 210,000 or so clones, with around 85% found just once. Sequencing was performed on peripheral blood. The receptors were sampled from a human donor in a cohort sampled during active COVID-19.

This chain uses TRBV5-8 with TRBJ1-2; no reliable D call. The V and J ends lost 1 base and 4 bases respectively, with 8 bases between them. The germline V gene encodes CDR1 SGHTS and CDR2 YDEGEE. The CDR3 has 13 amino acids. Here the CDR3 reads CASSLQQFYGYTF. As DNA, the CDR3 is TGTGCCAGCAGCTTGCAACAGTTCTATGGCTACACCTTC.

The rearrangement uses TRBV5-6 and TRBJ1-3; D is perhaps TRBD1 (6 bases). The CDR3 loop spans 16 amino acids. V lost 2 bases and J 4 bases, leaving 16 bases between the germline ends. CDR1 SGHDT and CDR2 YYEEEE come from the germline V gene. CDR3 nucleotide sequence: TGTGCCAGCAGCTTTGAACAGGGTTTGGGCGGAAACACCATATATTTT. This sequence encodes CASSFEQGLGGNTIYF.

The V gene is TRBV10-3, the J gene TRBJ1-1, with D possibly TRBD1 on 5 matching bases. The CDR3 has 15 amino acids. Germline CDR1 ENHRY, CDR2 SYGVKD. Trimming cost V 6 bases and J 7 bases, with 21 bases left between them. The CDR3: CAISPIVAGRSEAFF. CDR3 in DNA: TGTGCCATCAGCCCGATCGTGGCAGGGCGCAGTGAAGCTTTCTTT.

The V call is TRBV6-5, the J call TRBJ1-2; D may be TRBD1 (6 bases). This CDR3 contains 15 residues. The germline V gene encodes CDR1 MNHEY and CDR2 SVGAGI. The V and J ends lost 4 bases and 4 bases respectively, with 16 bases between them. In nucleotides, the CDR3 is TGTGCCAGCAGTTCCAGGACAGCCGACCGCTATGGCTACACCTTC. It yields the protein CASSSRTADRYGYTF.

This clone was detected a few times. The chain joins TRBV23-1 to TRBJ1-2; D is perhaps TRBD1 (5 bases). TRBV23-1 is an ORF, and what it does is uncertain. Trimming left V 7 bases short and J 0 bases short, with 21 bases between. This CDR3 contains 17 residues. CDR3 in amino acids: CASTLRRGSGTNYGYTF. The CDR3 DNA sequence: TGCGCCAGCACCCTCCGGAGGGGATCGGGGACTAACTATGGCTACACCTTC.

V gene TRBV18 combines with J gene TRBJ2-1; 9 bases line up with TRBD2. CDR3 length: 15 amino acids. Germline V gives CDR1 KGHSH, CDR2 LQKENI. V gave up 0 bases and J gave up 9 bases; unmatched junction bases: 6. The CDR3 bases are TGTGCCAGCTCACCACCCGAGGTAGCGGGAGTTGAGCAGTTCTTC. It codes for CASSPPEVAGVEQFF.

This clone showed up just a few times. V and J are TRBV29-1 and TRBJ2-7; 8 bases align to TRBD1. CDR3 length: 11 amino acids. Germline lookup yields CDR1 SQVTM and CDR2 ANQGSEA. V shed 7 bases, J shed 4 bases, and the junction held 3 bases outside the gene matches. The CDR3 protein is CSARQGYEQYF. The CDR3 region has the DNA TGCAGCGCCAGACAGGGGTACGAGCAGTACTTC.

V usage is TRBV6-5 and J usage is TRBJ1-1; no firm D call. The V gene lost 6 bases and the J gene lost 3 bases, with 5 bases spanning the gap. CDR1 is MNHEY, CDR2 SVGAGI, per germline. CDR3 length: 11 amino acids. Written as DNA, the CDR3 is TGTGCCAGCAGACTGTACACTGAAGCTTTCTTT. Translation gives CASRLYTEAFF.

The chain carries TRBV19 and TRBJ2-3, with D tentatively TRBD1 (6 bases). Trimming shortened V by 1 base and J by 4 bases, and 6 bases separated the two germline ends. The CDR3 spans 13 residues. Germline V lookup: CDR1 LNHDA, CDR2 SQIVND (reference sequence). The CDR3 loop is CASSIAGADTQYF. The CDR3 DNA is TGTGCCAGTAGTATAGCAGGGGCAGATACGCAGTATTTT.

This clone was observed a handful of times. The genes are TRBV11-2 and TRBJ2-7; the D gene is possibly TRBD1 (6 bases). Germline-derived CDR1 and CDR2 are SGHAT and FQNNGV. The CDR3 extends over 14 amino acids. The germline V and J ends were trimmed by 5 bases and 3 bases, with 14 bases remaining between them. The CDR3 loop reads CASSLGQRRYEQYF. In nucleotides, the CDR3 is TGTGCCAGCAGCCTCGGACAGAGGCGCTACGAGCAGTACTTC.

The chain combines TRBV11-2 with TRBJ2-7; 10 bases match TRBD1. The CDR3 runs to 14 residues. J was trimmed by 5 bases and V by 4 bases; bases with no gene match: 5. Germline V CDR1 and CDR2: SGHAT, FQNNGV. CDR3 in amino acids: CASSSGQGLDEQYF. Written as DNA, the CDR3 is TGTGCCAGCAGCTCGGGACAGGGGTTGGACGAGCAGTACTTC.

The V gene is TRBV7-6, the J gene TRBJ2-7; possible D gene TRBD2, 6 bases. The V end was cut by 1 base, the J end by 2 bases, with 9 bases between. CDR3 length: 14 residues. Germline CDR1 is SGHVS and CDR2 is FNYEAQ. This CDR3 reads CASSLGGTTYEQYF. In DNA, the CDR3 is TGTGCCAGCAGCTTAGGCGGGACCACCTACGAGCAGTACTTC.

The chain has TRBV28 and TRBJ2-7; D remains unclear. V was pared by 5 bases and J by 3 bases, with 5 bases between. The germline V gene has CDR1 MDHEN and CDR2 SYDVKM. The CDR3 runs 11 residues. CDR3 DNA sequence: TGTGCCAGCAGTCTCGGCTACGAGCAGTACTTC. This gives the protein CASSLGYEQYF.

The chain links TRBV7-2 to TRBJ2-7, with D uncertain. The CDR3 length is 12 residues. CDR1 is SGHTA and CDR2 is FQGNSA in the germline V gene. Trimming took off 5 bases at V and 1 base at J, with 6 bases between the two ends. This chain's CDR3 is CASSPRSYEQYF. Written as DNA, the CDR3 is TGTGCCAGCAGCCCCAGGTCCTACGAGCAGTACTTC.

This clone was recorded a few times. The CDR3 DNA reads as TGTGCCAGCAGCTTAGGGCGGGGCCTCAATGAAAAACTGTTTTTT. It translates to CASSLGRGLNEKLFF. The V gene is TRBV7-2, the J gene TRBJ1-4; TRBD1 might be the D (5 bases). Germline V CDR1 and CDR2: SGHTA, FQGNSA. The V and J ends lost 1 base and 5 bases respectively, with 11 bases between them. The CDR3 runs 15 residues.

This clone showed up just a few times. The chain is built from TRBV9 and TRBJ2-1; 10 nucleotides align to TRBD2. Trimming cost V 3 bases and J 0 bases; bases outside gene matches: 6. Per germline, CDR1 SGDLS and CDR2 YYNGEE. There are 17 residues in the CDR3. This chain's CDR3 is CASSAALAGSSYNEQFF. Written as DNA, the CDR3 is TGTGCCAGCAGCGCAGCACTAGCGGGGAGCTCCTACAATGAGCAGTTCTTC.

The J gene is TRBJ1-2, the V gene TRBV18, with 7 positions matching TRBD1. Trimming cost V 3 bases and J 0 bases; bases outside gene matches: 1. Looked up from germline, CDR1 is KGHSH and CDR2 is LQKENI. The CDR3 length is 14 residues. This CDR3 reads CASSPGQANYGYTF. CDR3 sequence (DNA): TGTGCCAGCTCACCCGGACAGGCTAACTATGGCTACACCTTC.

The V gene is TRBV3-1 (or the pseudogene TRBV3-2), the J gene TRBJ2-5, with 9 bases fitting TRBD1. V was pared by 4 bases and J by 9 bases, with 15 bases of the junction left unmatched. Germline V lookup: CDR1 LGHDT, CDR2 YNNKEL (reference sequence). This CDR3 is built from 16 residues. As DNA, the CDR3 is TGTGCCAGCAGCCTACGCCTGGACAGGGGAAGAAGGGCCCAGTACTTC. This gives the protein CASSLRLDRGRRAQYF.

The genes are TRBV27 and TRBJ1-5; 8 bases line up with TRBD1. The germline V gene encodes CDR1 MNHEY and CDR2 SMNVEV (reference sequence). The trim removed 6 bases at V and 6 bases at J, leaving 7 bases unmatched. This CDR3 spans 14 amino acids. The CDR3: CASRGTGGTQPQHF. For the CDR3, the DNA is TGTGCCAGCAGAGGCACAGGGGGAACTCAGCCCCAGCATTTT.

This chain uses TRBV18 with TRBJ2-7; TRBD1 agrees at 9 bases. Germline trimming cut 4 bases from V and 5 bases from J; bases unmatched to any gene: 6. Germline values: CDR1 KGHSH, CDR2 LQKENI. This CDR3 comprises 14 residues. CDR3 coding DNA: TGTGCCAGCTCACTGGACAGGGGAGTCCACGAGCAGTACTTC. Translated, it gives CASSLDRGVHEQYF.

The CDR3 DNA reads TGTGCCAGCAGTTACTCGACTAACTCCTACGAGCAGTACTTC. Amino acids: CASSYSTNSYEQYF. J is TRBJ2-7 and V is TRBV28; a possible D gene is TRBD2 (5 bases). Trimming took 4 bases from V and 0 from J, leaving 10 bases between them. CDR1 MDHEN and CDR2 SYDVKM come from the germline V gene. This CDR3 has 14 residues.

This sequence joins TRBV11-3 and TRBJ2-6; the D is unclear. The CDR3 is made up of 13 amino acids. Germline V gene sequence: CDR1 SGHNT, CDR2 YENEEA. The V end was cut by 5 bases, the J end by 2 bases, with 4 bases between. The CDR3 nucleotides are TGTGCCAGCAGCCCCGCTGGGGCCAACGTCCTGACTTTC. Translating gives CASSPAGANVLTF.

This clone was seen more than once but under ten times. This chain links TRBV7-3 with TRBJ2-1; TRBD2 agrees at 9 bases. Germline CDR1 SGHTA, CDR2 FQGTGA. V dropped 2 bases and J dropped 7; count of bases not matched to a gene: 0. CDR3 length equals 13 residues. CDR3 sequence (DNA): TGTGCCAGCAGCTTAGCGGGAGGGAATGAGCAGTTCTTC. It is translated as CASSLAGGNEQFF. Full variable domain (outside the CDR3, taken from reference TRBV7-3 and TRBJ2-1): GAGVSQTPSNKVTEKGKYVELRCDPISGHTALYWYRQSLGQGPEFLIYFQGTGAADDSGLPNDRFFAVRPEGSVSTLKIQRTERGDSAVYLCASSLAGGNEQFFGPGTRLTVL.

The V call is TRBV11-2, the J call TRBJ1-1; D is perhaps TRBD1 (6 bases). The CDR3 length is 14 residues. V was clipped by 3 bases and J by 1 base, with 9 bases between them. Germline V gene lookup returns CDR1 SGHAT and CDR2 FQNNGV. The CDR3 reads CASSFGQKNTEAFF. CDR3 bases: TGTGCCAGCAGCTTCGGACAGAAGAACACTGAAGCTTTCTTT.

This clone was seen a few times. The V gene is TRBV10-3, the J gene TRBJ1-1; D is possibly TRBD1 (6 bases). Deletions cut 6 bases from V and 2 bases from J, with 19 bases between. The CDR3 is made up of 16 amino acids. The germline V gene encodes CDR1 ENHRY and CDR2 SYGVKD. CDR3 residues: CAIRTAGTPFNTEAFF. The CDR3 DNA follows: TGTGCCATCAGGACAGCCGGGACACCCTTCAACACTGAAGCTTTCTTT.

The gene calls are TRBV7-3 and TRBJ2-3, with 8 nucleotides matching TRBD2. The CDR3 sequence is 18 residues long. V shed 2 bases and J 4 bases; nucleotides not matched to a gene: 14. Germline CDR1 and CDR2: SGHTA and FQGTGA. The CDR3 reads CASSLAGTRCGAADTQYF. CDR3 sequence (DNA): TGTGCCAGCAGCTTAGCAGGGACTAGATGCGGGGCGGCAGATACGCAGTATTTT.

The chain links TRBV28 to TRBJ2-5; 16 positions match TRBD2. Trimming took 0 bases from V and 5 from J; bases not matched to a gene: 3. The CDR3 sequence is 17 residues long. Germline V gene sequence: CDR1 MDHEN, CDR2 SYDVKM. The CDR3 DNA sequence: TGTGCCAGCAGTTTATGGGGACTAGCGGGAGGGTTGGAGACCCAGTACTTC. Its protein is CASSLWGLAGGLETQYF.

The chain recombines TRBV5-1 with TRBJ2-1, with a tentative D call TRBD2 (6 bases). V dropped 3 bases and J dropped 0 bases, with 10 bases sitting between them. Looked up from germline, CDR1 is SGHRS and CDR2 is YFSETQ. The CDR3 is made up of 15 amino acids. The CDR3 spells CASSWTGGSYNEQFF. CDR3 coding DNA: TGCGCCAGCAGCTGGACCGGGGGCTCCTACAATGAGCAGTTCTTC.